The T cell receptor beta chain described here comes from a study of T cell repertoires in cytomegalovirus infection. About the research overall: The authors relied on CMV epitopes, both recently identified HLA-C-restricted and well-studied HLA-B-restricted.

As to this clonotype: No antigen is known for it.

One entry per CDR3 protein, called by TCRdb with MiXCR from the reads. The sample holds about 900,000 distinct CDR3 sequences, about a third seen once. The CDR3 consists of 11 residues. V dropped 7 bases and J dropped 4 bases, with 7 bases sitting between them. Germline CDR1 and CDR2: MNHEY and SMNVEV (reference sequence). This sample comprised cultured CD8+ T cells from PBMCs, obtained from culture after CMV antigen stimulation. The V call is TRBV27, the J call TRBJ1-1, with D possibly being TRBD1 (5 bases). The clonotype comes from a human donor in good health (CMV status not recorded). Some clones in this sample may be carry-over from other donors' samples. The CDR3: CASNGATEAFF. CDR3 sequence (DNA): TGTGCCAGCAACGGGGCCACTGAAGCTTTCTTT.